The 26 T cell receptor beta chains given below trace back to one sample, sequenced in a study of shared clonotypes between healthy human individuals. The method was immunoSEQ multiplex PCR; TCRdb's version includes in-frame clones alone and lacks a portion of them. This table has over 2 million clones, about 95% appearing once. Source material: naive CD4+ T cells sorted from blood. Subset denoted: CD45RA+ positively selected. All receptors come from a man aged 18 to 35 in good health.

Here the CDR3 DNA reads TGTGCCAGCAGCGTAGGCAGGGGAAAGAGTGAAAAACTGTTTTTT. It specifies CASSVGRGKSEKLFF. This chain joins TRBV9 and TRBJ1-4; a possible D gene is TRBD1 (6 bases). There are 15 residues in the CDR3. With 0 bases removed from V and 7 bases from J, the gap between germline ends came to 13 bases. Germline V gene lookup returns CDR1 SGDLS and CDR2 YYNGEE.

The sample holds one count of this clone. This rearrangement joins TRBV30 to TRBJ2-3; the D gene is possibly TRBD2 (5 bases). V was cut by 1 base and J by 2 bases, with 10 bases left in between. CDR1 GTSNPN and CDR2 SVGIG come from the germline V gene (reference sequence). CDR3 size: 14 residues. This CDR3 is CAWSGLSHTDTQYF. In nucleotides, the CDR3 is TGTGCCTGGAGTGGACTATCGCACACAGATACGCAGTATTTT.

The chain employs TRBV28 and TRBJ2-7; tentative D call: TRBD2 (5 bases). This CDR3 has 11 amino acids. V was trimmed by 8 bases and J by 3 bases, leaving 8 bases between them. CDR1 and CDR2 (germline): MDHEN, SYDVKM. CDR3 nucleotides: TGTGCCAGCCACGGGGACTACGAGCAGTACTTC. Translated: CASHGDYEQYF.

The chain employs TRBV19 and TRBJ1-1; no definite D call. Trimming removed 3 bases from V and 4 bases from J, with 15 bases in between. The CDR3 sequence is 15 residues long. Germline values: CDR1 LNHDA, CDR2 SQIVND (reference sequence). As DNA, the CDR3 is TGTGCCAGTAGTATTAGTGGAGGGCCTGGCACTGAAGCTTTCTTT. Protein: CASSISGGPGTEAFF.

V usage is TRBV27 and J usage is TRBJ1-1, with D tentatively TRBD1 (6 bases). Deletions cut 0 bases from V and 0 bases from J, with 8 bases between. This CDR3 comprises 15 residues. Germline V gene data show CDR1 as MNHEY and CDR2 as SMNVEV (reference sequence). Here the CDR3 DNA reads TGTGCCAGCAGTTTATCGGGGACACTGAACACTGAAGCTTTCTTT. Amino acids: CASSLSGTLNTEAFF.

This chain links TRBV11-2 with TRBJ1-6; the D gene is possibly TRBD1 (5 bases). The CDR3 totals 16 residues. Trimming took off 7 bases at V and 7 bases at J, with 20 bases between the two ends. Germline CDR1 is SGHAT and CDR2 is FQNNGV. In DNA form, the CDR3 reads TGTGCCAGCACCAAAATCGGGGGGATTAAAAATTCACCCCTCCACTTT. Its protein product is CASTKIGGIKNSPLHF.

The rearrangement uses TRBV14 and TRBJ2-7; 10 bases map to TRBD2. Germline V gene data show CDR1 as SGHDN and CDR2 as FVKESK. V was clipped by 5 bases and J by 2 bases; unmatched bases: 3. This CDR3 region has 14 residues. The CDR3 coding sequence is TGTGCCAGCAGCAAACTAGCGGGACCCTACGAGCAGTACTTC. Protein product: CASSKLAGPYEQYF.

The rearrangement joins TRBV28 to TRBJ2-2; a weak D match, TRBD2 (6 bases). The ends were cut back, 11 bases at V and 5 bases at J, with 18 bases in the middle. This CDR3 region has 14 residues. The V gene's germline CDR1 is MDHEN and CDR2 SYDVKM. The chain's CDR3 is CASREEGWTGELFF. The CDR3 DNA follows: TGTGCCTCCAGGGAGGAAGGATGGACCGGGGAGCTGTTTTTT. Using reference TRBV28 and TRBJ2-2 for the parts outside the CDR3, the full variable domain is DVKVTQSSRYLVKRTGEKVFLECVQDMDHENMFWYRQDPGLGLRLIYFSYDVKMKEKGDIPEGYSVSREKKERFSLILESASTNQTSMYLCASREEGWTGELFFGEGSRLTVL.

Worth noting for this clone: Its ends do not fully match the called genes, so a read error is possible. For the CDR3, the DNA is TGTGCTAGCAGCTTAACAGGGGTTGAGACCCAGTACTTC. This codes for CASSLTGVETQYF. The rearrangement joins TRBV7-7 to TRBJ2-5; TRBD1 agrees at 7 bases. CDR1 and CDR2 from the germline V gene are SSHAT and FNYEAQ (reference sequence). The length of the CDR3 is 13 residues.

The gene calls are TRBV9 and TRBJ2-1, with D unclear. CDR3 length equals 14 residues. CDR1 SGDLS and CDR2 YYNGEE come from the germline V gene. Between the trimmed V and J ends, which lost 4 bases and 4 bases, there was a span of 12 bases. CDR3 region: CASSPRSSYNEQFF. CDR3 coding DNA: TGTGCCAGCAGCCCTAGAAGTAGTTACAATGAGCAGTTCTTC.

The chain is built from TRBV9 and TRBJ1-4; unclear D gene. Per germline, CDR1 SGDLS and CDR2 YYNGEE. The CDR3 spans 16 residues. V lost 0 bases, J lost 8 bases, and 17 bases lay in between. CDR3 sequence reads: CASSVGSASLGEKLFF. DNA of the CDR3: TGTGCCAGCAGCGTAGGGTCGGCCTCCTTAGGGGAAAAACTGTTTTTT.

Regarding this clone: At one end the junction does not follow the germline gene, possibly because of a read error. The chain links TRBV7-7 to TRBJ2-7, with TRBD1 matching over 8 bases. This CDR3 contains 15 residues. Germline CDR1 SSHAT, CDR2 FNYEAQ (reference sequence). The CDR3 DNA sequence: TGTGCTAGCAGCTTAGCGACAGGGGCACCCTACGAGCAGTACTTC. Translation gives CASSLATGAPYEQYF.

V is TRBV6-5 and J is TRBJ2-7, with 9 bases aligning to TRBD2. J lost 2 bases, V lost 0 bases, and 5 bases had no gene match. This CDR3 comprises 16 residues. CDR1 and CDR2 from the germline V gene are MNHEY and SVGAGI. CDR3 DNA: TGTGCCAGCAGTTACTCTGGGGCTAGCGGGGCCTACGAGCAGTACTTC. It is translated as CASSYSGASGAYEQYF.

This clone was recorded once. This chain connects TRBV27 to TRBJ2-4; D is unclear. Germline V gives CDR1 MNHEY, CDR2 SMNVEV (reference sequence). This CDR3 comprises 14 residues. Deletions cut 5 bases from V and 3 bases from J, with 11 bases between. This chain's CDR3 is CASSTVLGKNIQYF. The CDR3 nucleotides read TGTGCCAGCAGTACGGTCCTTGGCAAAAACATTCAGTACTTC.

With respect to this clone: A read error may explain this, as a much larger clone is one base away. This CDR3 is also generated by other DNA sequences in the sample. The rearrangement joins TRBV7-9 to TRBJ1-2, with TRBD1 identical over 7 bases. V dropped 0 bases and J dropped 2; count of bases not matched to a gene: 0. Germline-derived CDR1 and CDR2 are SEHNR and FQNEAQ (reference sequence). CDR3 length: 14 residues. The DNA for the CDR3 is TGTGCCAGCAGCTTAGCGGGACAGAACTATGGCTACACCTTC. Translation: CASSLAGQNYGYTF.

The genes are TRBV5-4 and TRBJ2-4, with 8 bases that match TRBD2. This CDR3 has 14 amino acids. After removal of 2 bases from V and 8 bases from J, the junction contained 6 bases not matched to a gene. Looked up from germline, CDR1 is SGHNT and CDR2 is YYREEE (reference sequence). The CDR3 DNA follows: TGTGCCAGCAGCTTAACAGCGGGAGAGGACATTCAGTACTTC. The encoded protein is CASSLTAGEDIQYF.

The chain joins TRBV19 to TRBJ1-6, with unresolved D. This CDR3 is 16 amino acids long. With 2 bases removed from V and 8 bases from J, the gap between germline ends came to 16 bases. From germline, CDR1 is LNHDA and CDR2 SQIVND (reference sequence). CDR3 coding DNA: TGTGCCAGTAGTATATTTGGCTTAAGGAGAGATTCACCCCTCCACTTT. It encodes CASSIFGLRRDSPLHF. The entire variable domain, with the rest obtained from reference TRBV19 and TRBJ1-6, is as follows: DGGITQSPKYLFRKEGQNVTLSCEQNLNHDAMYWYRQDPGQGLRLIYYSQIVNDFQKGDIAEGYSVSREKKESFPLTVTSAQKNPTAFYLCASSIFGLRRDSPLHFGNGTRLTVT.

J is TRBJ2-3 and V is TRBV7-6; perhaps TRBD2 as D (7 bases). The V end was cut by 3 bases, the J end by 4 bases, with 20 bases between. CDR1 is SGHVS and CDR2 is FNYEAQ in the germline V gene. The CDR3 contains 17 residues. DNA for the CDR3: TGTGCCAGCAGCTTCCTTGCCCGTGGCGGGGGCGCAGATACGCAGTATTTT. Protein: CASSFLARGGGADTQYF.

This chain joins TRBV18 and TRBJ1-2, with D possibly matching TRBD1 (5 bases). CDR3 length: 15 amino acids. V was clipped by 5 bases and J by 3 bases, with 16 bases between them. CDR1 is KGHSH, CDR2 LQKENI, per germline. CDR3 amino acids: CASSAGRLVDYGYTF. CDR3 nucleotide sequence: TGTGCCAGCTCAGCGGGACGACTCGTGGACTATGGCTACACCTTC.

This rearrangement joins TRBV5-6 to TRBJ1-6, with D possibly matching TRBD1 (6 bases). CDR3 length equals 14 residues. V was pared by 4 bases and J by 8 bases, with 13 bases between. Germline V lookup: CDR1 SGHDT, CDR2 YYEEEE. The CDR3 is CASSKGGADSPLHF. The CDR3 DNA reads TGTGCCAGCAGCAAAGGGGGAGCGGATTCACCCCTCCACTTT.

CDR3 amino acids: CASSSDRGHRNTEAFF. CDR3 nucleotide sequence: TGTGCCAGCAGCTCGGACAGGGGTCATAGGAACACTGAAGCTTTCTTT. The J gene is TRBJ1-1, the V gene TRBV5-6; TRBD1 matches 9 bases. Germline lookup yields CDR1 SGHDT and CDR2 YYEEEE. The CDR3 extends over 16 amino acids. V dropped 3 bases and J dropped 1; count of bases not matched to a gene: 7.

J is TRBJ1-4 and V is TRBV30, with D possibly TRBD1 on 5 matching bases. The CDR3 extends over 14 amino acids. V lost 4 bases, J lost 8 bases, and 17 bases lay in between. The germline CDR1 and CDR2 sequences are GTSNPN and SVGIG (reference sequence). CDR3 in amino acids: CAWTTDLWGEKLFF. The CDR3 DNA sequence: TGTGCCTGGACCACGGACTTATGGGGGGAAAAACTGTTTTTT.

The V gene is TRBV29-1, the J gene TRBJ1-1; D gene unclear. Germline V gene lookup returns CDR1 SQVTM and CDR2 ANQGSEA. CDR3 size: 13 residues. The ends were cut back, 7 bases at V and 7 bases at J, with 19 bases in the middle. This chain's CDR3 is CSALGRIESEAFF. The CDR3 bases are TGCAGCGCCCTCGGACGGATCGAAAGTGAAGCTTTCTTT.

J is TRBJ1-5 and V is TRBV6-4, with 8 bases that match TRBD1. The J segment lost 7 bases and the V segment lost 4 bases, leaving 6 bases of the junction unmatched. Per germline, CDR1 MRHNA and CDR2 SNTAGT. The CDR3 contains 14 residues. Here the CDR3 reads CASSAQGEGQPQHF. The CDR3 DNA sequence: TGTGCCAGCAGTGCACAGGGGGAAGGACAGCCCCAGCATTTT.

This chain uses TRBV7-2 with TRBJ1-6; D is unclear. Trimming removed 1 base from V and 5 bases from J, with 9 bases in between. Germline-derived CDR1 and CDR2 are SGHTA and FQGNSA. The length of the CDR3 is 15 residues. The CDR3 loop reads CASSLVGNDNSPLHF. CDR3 DNA: TGTGCCAGCAGCTTAGTAGGTAACGATAATTCACCCCTCCACTTT.

The V and J genes are TRBV18 and TRBJ1-5; 7 bases line up with TRBD1. There are 15 residues in the CDR3. Per germline, CDR1 KGHSH and CDR2 LQKENI. Trimming cost V 3 bases and J 3 bases; bases outside gene matches: 5. CDR3 nucleotides: TGTGCCAGCTCACCCGGGACAGCCGCCAATCAGCCCCAGCATTTT. Its translation: CASSPGTAANQPQHF.